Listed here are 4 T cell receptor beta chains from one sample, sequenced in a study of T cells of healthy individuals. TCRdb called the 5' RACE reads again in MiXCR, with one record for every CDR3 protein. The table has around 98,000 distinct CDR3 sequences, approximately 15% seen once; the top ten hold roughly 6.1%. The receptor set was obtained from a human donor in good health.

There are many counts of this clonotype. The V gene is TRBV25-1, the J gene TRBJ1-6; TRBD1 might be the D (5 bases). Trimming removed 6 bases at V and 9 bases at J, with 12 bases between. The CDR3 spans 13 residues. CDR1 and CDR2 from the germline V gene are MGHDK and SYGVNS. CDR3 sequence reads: CASSGYQGSPLHF. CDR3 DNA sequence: TGTGCCAGCAGCGGGTATCAGGGTTCACCCCTCCACTTT.

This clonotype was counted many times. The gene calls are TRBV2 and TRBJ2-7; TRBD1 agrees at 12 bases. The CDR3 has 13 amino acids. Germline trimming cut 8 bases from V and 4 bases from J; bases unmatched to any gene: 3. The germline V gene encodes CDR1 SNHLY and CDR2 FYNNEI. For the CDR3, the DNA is TGTGCCAGCCTGGGACAGGGGGCTTACGAGCAGTACTTC. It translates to CASLGQGAYEQYF.

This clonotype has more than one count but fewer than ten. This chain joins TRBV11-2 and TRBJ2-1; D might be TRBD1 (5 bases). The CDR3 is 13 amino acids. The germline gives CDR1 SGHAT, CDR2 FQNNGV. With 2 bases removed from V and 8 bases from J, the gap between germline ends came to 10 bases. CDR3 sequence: CASSLRTSDEQFF. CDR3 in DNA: TGTGCCAGCAGCTTACGGACAAGCGATGAGCAGTTCTTC.

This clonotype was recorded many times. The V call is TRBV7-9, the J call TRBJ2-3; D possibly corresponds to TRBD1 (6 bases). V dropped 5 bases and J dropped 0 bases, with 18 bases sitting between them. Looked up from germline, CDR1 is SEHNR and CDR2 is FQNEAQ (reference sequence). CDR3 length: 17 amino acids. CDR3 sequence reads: CASSQIQGVSSTDTQYF. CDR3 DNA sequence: TGTGCCAGCAGCCAAATACAGGGAGTTTCTAGCACAGATACGCAGTATTTT. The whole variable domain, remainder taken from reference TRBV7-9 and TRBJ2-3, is DTGVSQNPRHKITKRGQNVTFRCDPISEHNRLYWYRQTLGQGPEFLTYFQNEAQLEKSRLLSDRFSAERPKGSFSTLEIQRTEQGDSAMYLCASSQIQGVSSTDTQYFGPGTRLTVL.